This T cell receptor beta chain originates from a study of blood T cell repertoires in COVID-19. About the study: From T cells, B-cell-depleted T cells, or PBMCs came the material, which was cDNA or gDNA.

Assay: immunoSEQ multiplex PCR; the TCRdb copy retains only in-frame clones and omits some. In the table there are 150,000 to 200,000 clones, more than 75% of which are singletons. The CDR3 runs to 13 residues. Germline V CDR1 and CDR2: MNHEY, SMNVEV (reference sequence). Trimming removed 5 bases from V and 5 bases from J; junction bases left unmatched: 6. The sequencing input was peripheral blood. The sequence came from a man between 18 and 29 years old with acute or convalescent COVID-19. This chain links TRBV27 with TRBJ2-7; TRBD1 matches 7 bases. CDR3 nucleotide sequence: TGTGCCAGCAGTCATACAGGGGACCACGAGCAGTACTTC. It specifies CASSHTGDHEQYF.